The sequence of this TCR beta chain was determined in a study of technical replicates of blood from a handful of donors. The CDR3 runs 15 residues. From germline, CDR1 is SNHLY and CDR2 FYNNEI. The J segment lost 8 bases and the V segment lost 8 bases, leaving 9 bases of the junction unmatched. TCRdb's table, derived via immunoSEQ multiplex PCR, lists solely in-frame clones and lacks some. This table holds around 84,000 clones, around 97% found once. Input material: T cells isolated from PBMCs. The receptor was isolated from a human donor in good health. The J gene is TRBJ2-1, the V gene TRBV2, with 13 nucleotides matching TRBD2. The DNA of the CDR3 is TGTGCCAGCCTTTATGGGACTAGCGGGACCGATGAGCAGTTCTTC. This sequence encodes CASLYGTSGTDEQFF.